This T cell receptor beta chain was identified in a study of CD8+CD57+ T cells in acquired aplastic anemia. Study-wide background: CD4+ and CD8+ cells, once sorted, gave DNA averaging about 3 ug.

Overall study results and limits: Patients and controls shared nearly 30 CD8+ CDR3 sequences, highly expressed in patients.

Template material for TCR beta VDJ and CDR3 profiling consisted of genomic DNA. TCRdb itself ran the reads through MiXCR, one entry per CDR3 protein. The sample yields 200,000 or so distinct CDR3 sequences, around 66% seen once. This clonotype has a count of ten or more. The antigen is undetermined. The sample comprised sorted CD4+, CD8+, or CD8+CD57+ T cells (not recorded which) from PBMCs. The origin of this receptor is a human donor with severe aplastic anemia or a healthy control (not recorded which).

CDR3 protein: CASSQHPGSKAYEQYF. The CDR3 DNA follows: TGTGCCAGCAGCCAACATCCAGGGTCGAAGGCCTACGAGCAGTACTTC. The chain joins TRBV14 to TRBJ2-7, with D possibly being TRBD1 (5 bases). V was cut by 2 bases and J by 2 bases, with 16 bases left in between. Germline V gives CDR1 SGHDN, CDR2 FVKESK. The CDR3 has 16 amino acids. Full variable domain (remainder filled in from reference TRBV14 and TRBJ2-7): EAGVTQFPSHSVIEKGQTVTLRCDPISGHDNLYWYRRVMGKEIKFLLHFVKESKQDESGMPNNRFLAERTGGTYSTLKVQPAELEDSGVYFCASSQHPGSKAYEQYFGPGTRLTVT.